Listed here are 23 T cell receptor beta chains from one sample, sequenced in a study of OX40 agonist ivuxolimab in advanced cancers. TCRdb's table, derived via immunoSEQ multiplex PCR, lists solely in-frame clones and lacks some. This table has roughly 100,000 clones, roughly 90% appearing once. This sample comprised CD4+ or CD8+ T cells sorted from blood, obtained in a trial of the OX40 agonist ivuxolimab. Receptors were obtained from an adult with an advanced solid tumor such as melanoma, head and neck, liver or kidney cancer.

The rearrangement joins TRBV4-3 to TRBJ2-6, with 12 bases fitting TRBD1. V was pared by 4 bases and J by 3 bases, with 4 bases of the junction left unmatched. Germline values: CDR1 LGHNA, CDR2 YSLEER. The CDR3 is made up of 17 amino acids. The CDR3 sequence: CASSRGQGAGGANVLTF. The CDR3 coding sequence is TGCGCCAGCAGCCGGGGACAGGGGGCCGGTGGGGCCAACGTCCTGACTTTC.

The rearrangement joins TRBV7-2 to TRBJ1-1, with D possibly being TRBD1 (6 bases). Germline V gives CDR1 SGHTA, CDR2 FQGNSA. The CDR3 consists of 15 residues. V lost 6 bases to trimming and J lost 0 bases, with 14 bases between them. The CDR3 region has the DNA TGTGCCAGCAGGGCCAGGGGACTTATGAACACTGAAGCTTTCTTT. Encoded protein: CASRARGLMNTEAFF.

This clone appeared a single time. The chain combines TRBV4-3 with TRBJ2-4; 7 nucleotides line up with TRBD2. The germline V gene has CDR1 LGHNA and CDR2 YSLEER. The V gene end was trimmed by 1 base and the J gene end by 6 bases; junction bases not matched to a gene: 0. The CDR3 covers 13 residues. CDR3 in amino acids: CASSQGGGNIQYF. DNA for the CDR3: TGCGCCAGCAGCCAAGGGGGGGGAAACATTCAGTACTTC.

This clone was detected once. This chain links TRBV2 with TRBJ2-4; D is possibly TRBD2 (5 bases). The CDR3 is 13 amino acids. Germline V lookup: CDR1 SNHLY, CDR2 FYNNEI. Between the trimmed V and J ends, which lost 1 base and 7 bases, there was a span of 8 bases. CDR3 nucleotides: TGTGCCAGCAGTGAAGACACGGGGAACATTCAGTACTTC. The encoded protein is CASSEDTGNIQYF.

CDR3 bases: TGTGCCAGCAGCGTAGAGACCTATGGCTACACCTTC. It translates to CASSVETYGYTF. The rearrangement links TRBV9 to TRBJ1-2; no clear D gene. The CDR3 runs to 12 residues. The germline gives CDR1 SGDLS, CDR2 YYNGEE. Trimming cost V 0 bases and J 4 bases, with 4 bases left between them.

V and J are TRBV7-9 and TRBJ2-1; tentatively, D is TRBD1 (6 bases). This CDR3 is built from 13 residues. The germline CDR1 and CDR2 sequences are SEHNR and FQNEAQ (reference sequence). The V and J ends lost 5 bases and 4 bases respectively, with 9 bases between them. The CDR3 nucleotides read TGTGCCAGCAGCCCGGGACAATACAATGAGCAGTTCTTC. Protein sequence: CASSPGQYNEQFF.

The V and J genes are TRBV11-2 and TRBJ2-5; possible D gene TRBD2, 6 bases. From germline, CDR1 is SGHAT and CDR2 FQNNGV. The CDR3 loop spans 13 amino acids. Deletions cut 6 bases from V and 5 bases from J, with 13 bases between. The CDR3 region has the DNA TGTGCCAGCAGGTTCGGGAGCTCTGAGACCCAGTACTTC. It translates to CASRFGSSETQYF. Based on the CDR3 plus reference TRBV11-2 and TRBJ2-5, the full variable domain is EAGVAQSPRYKIIEKRQSVAFWCNPISGHATLYWYQQILGQGPKLLIQFQNNGVVDDSQLPKDRFSAERLKGVDSTLKIQPAKLEDSAVYLCASRFGSSETQYFGPGTRLLVL.

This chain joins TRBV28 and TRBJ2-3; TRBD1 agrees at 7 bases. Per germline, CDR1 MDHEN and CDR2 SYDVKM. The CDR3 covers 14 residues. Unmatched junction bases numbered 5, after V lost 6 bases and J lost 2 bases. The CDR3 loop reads CASSSGQTTDTQYF. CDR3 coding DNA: TGTGCCAGCAGCTCGGGACAGACCACAGATACGCAGTATTTT.

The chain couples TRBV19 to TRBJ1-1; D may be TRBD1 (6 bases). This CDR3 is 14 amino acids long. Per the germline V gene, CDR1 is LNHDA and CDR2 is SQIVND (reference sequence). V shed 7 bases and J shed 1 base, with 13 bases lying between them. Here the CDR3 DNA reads TGTGCCAGTAAGAACAGGGAGCAGAACACTGAAGCTTTCTTT. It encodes CASKNREQNTEAFF.

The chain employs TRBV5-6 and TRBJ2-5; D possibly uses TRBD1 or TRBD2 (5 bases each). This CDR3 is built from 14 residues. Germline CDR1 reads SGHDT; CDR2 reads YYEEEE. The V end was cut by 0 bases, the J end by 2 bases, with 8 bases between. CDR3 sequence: CASSLGGEQETQYF. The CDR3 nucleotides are TGTGCCAGCAGCTTGGGAGGGGAGCAAGAGACCCAGTACTTC.

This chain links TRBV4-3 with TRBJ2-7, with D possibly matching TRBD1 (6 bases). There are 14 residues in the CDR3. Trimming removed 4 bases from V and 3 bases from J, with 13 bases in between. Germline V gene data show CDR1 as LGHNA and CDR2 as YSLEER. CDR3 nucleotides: TGCGCCAGCAGCCCCTCGACAGGCCTCTACGAGCAGTACTTC. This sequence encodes CASSPSTGLYEQYF.

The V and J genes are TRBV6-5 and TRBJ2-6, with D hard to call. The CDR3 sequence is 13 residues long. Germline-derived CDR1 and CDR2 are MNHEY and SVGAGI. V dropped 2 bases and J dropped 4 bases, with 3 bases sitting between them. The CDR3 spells CASSYPGANVLTF. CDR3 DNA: TGTGCCAGCAGTTACCCCGGGGCCAACGTCCTGACTTTC.

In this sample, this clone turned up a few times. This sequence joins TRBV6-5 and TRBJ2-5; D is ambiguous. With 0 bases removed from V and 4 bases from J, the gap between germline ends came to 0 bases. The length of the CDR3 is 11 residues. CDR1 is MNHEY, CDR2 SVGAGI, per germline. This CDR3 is CASSYSETQYF. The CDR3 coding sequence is TGTGCCAGCAGTTACTCAGAGACCCAGTACTTC.

CDR3: CAISESAAGNEQFF. CDR3 bases: TGTGCCATCAGTGAGTCGGCAGCGGGGAATGAGCAGTTCTTC. The chain joins TRBV10-3 to TRBJ2-1, with TRBD2 matching over 7 bases. This CDR3 spans 14 amino acids. The germline V gene encodes CDR1 ENHRY and CDR2 SYGVKD. V lost 0 bases and J lost 7; bases outside the gene matches: 3.

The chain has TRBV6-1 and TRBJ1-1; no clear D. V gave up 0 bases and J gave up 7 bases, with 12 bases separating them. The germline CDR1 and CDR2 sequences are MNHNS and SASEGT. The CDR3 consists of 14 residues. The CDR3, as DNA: TGTGCCAGCAGTGAAGCGAGTATTAAGAATGAAGCTTTCTTT. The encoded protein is CASSEASIKNEAFF.

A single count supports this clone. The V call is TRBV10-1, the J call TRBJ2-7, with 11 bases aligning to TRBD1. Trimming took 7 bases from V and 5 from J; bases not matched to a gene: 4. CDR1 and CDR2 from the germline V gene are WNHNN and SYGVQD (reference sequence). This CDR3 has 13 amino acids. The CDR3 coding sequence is TGCGCCAGCACAAGGACAGGGGGCGACGAGCAGTACTTC. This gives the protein CASTRTGGDEQYF.

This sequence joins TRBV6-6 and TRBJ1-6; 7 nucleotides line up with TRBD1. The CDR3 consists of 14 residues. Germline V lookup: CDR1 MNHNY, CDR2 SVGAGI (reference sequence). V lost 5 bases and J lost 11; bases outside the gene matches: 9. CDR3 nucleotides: TGTGCCAGCAGTCCCGGACAGGCAGGCGCACCCCTCCACTTT. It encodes CASSPGQAGAPLHF.

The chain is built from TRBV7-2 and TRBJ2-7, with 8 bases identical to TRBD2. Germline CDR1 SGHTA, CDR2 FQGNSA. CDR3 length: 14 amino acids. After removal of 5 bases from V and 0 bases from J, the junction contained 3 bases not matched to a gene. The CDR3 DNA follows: TGTGCCAGCAGCGGAACTAGCGGCTCCTACGAGCAGTACTTC. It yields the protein CASSGTSGSYEQYF.

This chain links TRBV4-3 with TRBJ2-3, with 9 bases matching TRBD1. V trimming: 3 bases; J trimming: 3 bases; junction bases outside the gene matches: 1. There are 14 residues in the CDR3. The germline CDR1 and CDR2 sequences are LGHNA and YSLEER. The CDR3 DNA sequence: TGCGCCAGCAGCCAGGGGACAGGGACAGATACGCAGTATTTT. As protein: CASSQGTGTDTQYF.

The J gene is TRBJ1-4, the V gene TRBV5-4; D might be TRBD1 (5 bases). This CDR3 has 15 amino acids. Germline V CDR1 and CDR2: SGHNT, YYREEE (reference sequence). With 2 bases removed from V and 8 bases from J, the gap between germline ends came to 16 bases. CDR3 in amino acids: CASSFGDQGWEKLFF. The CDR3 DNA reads TGTGCCAGCAGCTTTGGGGATCAGGGTTGGGAAAAACTGTTTTTT.

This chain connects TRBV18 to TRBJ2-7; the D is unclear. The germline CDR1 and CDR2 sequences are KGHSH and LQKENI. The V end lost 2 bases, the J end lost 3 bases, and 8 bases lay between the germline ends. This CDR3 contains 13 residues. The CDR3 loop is CASSPAQFYEQYF. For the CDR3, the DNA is TGTGCCAGCTCACCAGCACAGTTCTACGAGCAGTACTTC. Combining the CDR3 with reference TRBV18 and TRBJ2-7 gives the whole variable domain NAGVMQNPRHLVRRRGQEARLRCSPMKGHSHVYWYRQLPEEGLKFMVYLQKENIIDESGMPKERFSAEFPKEGPSILRIQQVVRGDSAAYFCASSPAQFYEQYFGPGTRLTVT.

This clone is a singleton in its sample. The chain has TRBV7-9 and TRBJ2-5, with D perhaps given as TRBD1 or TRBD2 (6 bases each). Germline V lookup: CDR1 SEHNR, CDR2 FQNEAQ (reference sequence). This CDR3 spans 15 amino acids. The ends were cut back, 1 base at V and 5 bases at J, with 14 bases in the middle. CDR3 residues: CASSLVGGSRETQYF. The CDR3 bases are TGTGCCAGCAGCTTAGTCGGGGGCTCTAGGGAGACCCAGTACTTC.

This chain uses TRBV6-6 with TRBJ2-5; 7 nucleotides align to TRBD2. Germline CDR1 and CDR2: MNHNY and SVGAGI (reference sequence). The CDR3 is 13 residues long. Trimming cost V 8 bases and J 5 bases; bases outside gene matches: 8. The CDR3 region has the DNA TGTGCCAGCGGGGAGGGCTATGGGGAGACCCAGTACTTC. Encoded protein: CASGEGYGETQYF.